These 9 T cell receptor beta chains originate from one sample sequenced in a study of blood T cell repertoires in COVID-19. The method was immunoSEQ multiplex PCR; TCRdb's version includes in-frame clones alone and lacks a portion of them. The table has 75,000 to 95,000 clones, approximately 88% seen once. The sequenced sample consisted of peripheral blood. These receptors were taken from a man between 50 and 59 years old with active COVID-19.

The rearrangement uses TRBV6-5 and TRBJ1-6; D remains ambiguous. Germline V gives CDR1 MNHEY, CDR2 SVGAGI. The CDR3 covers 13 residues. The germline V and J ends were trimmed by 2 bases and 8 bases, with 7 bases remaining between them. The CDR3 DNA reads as TGTGCCAGCAGTTACAAATCGGATTCACCCCTCCACTTT. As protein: CASSYKSDSPLHF.

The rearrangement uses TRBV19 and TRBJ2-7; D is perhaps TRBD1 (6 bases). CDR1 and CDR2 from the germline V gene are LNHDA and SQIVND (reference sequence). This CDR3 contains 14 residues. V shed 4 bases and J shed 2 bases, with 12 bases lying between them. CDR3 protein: CASSTPTGPYEQYF. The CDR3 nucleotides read TGTGCCAGTAGTACCCCGACAGGCCCCTACGAGCAGTACTTC. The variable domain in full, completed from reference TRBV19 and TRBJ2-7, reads DGGITQSPKYLFRKEGQNVTLSCEQNLNHDAMYWYRQDPGQGLRLIYYSQIVNDFQKGDIAEGYSVSREKKESFPLTVTSAQKNPTAFYLCASSTPTGPYEQYFGPGTRLTVT.

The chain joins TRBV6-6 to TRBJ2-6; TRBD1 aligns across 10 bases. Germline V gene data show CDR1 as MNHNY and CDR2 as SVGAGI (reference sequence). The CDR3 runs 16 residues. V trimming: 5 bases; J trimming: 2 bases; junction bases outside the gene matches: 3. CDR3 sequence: CASSRQGATGANVLTF. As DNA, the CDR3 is TGTGCCAGCAGTCGACAGGGGGCCACTGGGGCCAACGTCCTGACTTTC.

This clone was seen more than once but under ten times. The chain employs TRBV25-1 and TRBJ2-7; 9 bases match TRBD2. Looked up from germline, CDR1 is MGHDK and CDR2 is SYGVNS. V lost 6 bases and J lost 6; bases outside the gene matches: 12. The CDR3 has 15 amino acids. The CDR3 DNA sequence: TGTGCCAGCAGGACGCTAGCGGGAACACGGATCGAGCAGTACTTC. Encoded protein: CASRTLAGTRIEQYF.

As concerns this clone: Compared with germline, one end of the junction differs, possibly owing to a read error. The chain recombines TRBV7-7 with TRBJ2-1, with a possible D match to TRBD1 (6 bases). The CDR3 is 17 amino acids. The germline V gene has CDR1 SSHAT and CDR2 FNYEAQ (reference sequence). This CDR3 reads CASSFLPYRVYDNEQFF. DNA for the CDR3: TGTGCTAGCAGCTTCTTACCTTACAGGGTCTACGACAATGAGCAGTTCTTC.

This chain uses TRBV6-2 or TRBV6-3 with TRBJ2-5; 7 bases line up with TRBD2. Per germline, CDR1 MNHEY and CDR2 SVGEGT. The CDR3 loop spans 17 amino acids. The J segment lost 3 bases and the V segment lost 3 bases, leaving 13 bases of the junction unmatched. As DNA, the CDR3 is TGTGCCAGCAGTTATTACTTCCAAGCGGGGCAAAAAGAGACCCAGTACTTC. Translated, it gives CASSYYFQAGQKETQYF.

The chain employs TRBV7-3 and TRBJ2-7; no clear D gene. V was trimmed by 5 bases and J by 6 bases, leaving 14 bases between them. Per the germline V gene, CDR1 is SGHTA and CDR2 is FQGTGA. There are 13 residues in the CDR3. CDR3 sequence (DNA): TGTGCCAGCAGCCCCACCCCCTCAGGCGAGCAGTACTTC. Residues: CASSPTPSGEQYF. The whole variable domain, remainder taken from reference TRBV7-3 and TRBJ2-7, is GAGVSQTPSNKVTEKGKYVELRCDPISGHTALYWYRQSLGQGPEFLIYFQGTGAADDSGLPNDRFFAVRPEGSVSTLKIQRTERGDSAVYLCASSPTPSGEQYFGPGTRLTVT.

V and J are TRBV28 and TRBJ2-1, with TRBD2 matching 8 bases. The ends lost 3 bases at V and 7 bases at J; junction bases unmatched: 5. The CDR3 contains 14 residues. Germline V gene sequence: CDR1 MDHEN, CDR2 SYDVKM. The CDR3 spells CASSFGTRTNEQFF. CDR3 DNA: TGTGCCAGCAGTTTTGGGACTAGAACGAATGAGCAGTTCTTC.

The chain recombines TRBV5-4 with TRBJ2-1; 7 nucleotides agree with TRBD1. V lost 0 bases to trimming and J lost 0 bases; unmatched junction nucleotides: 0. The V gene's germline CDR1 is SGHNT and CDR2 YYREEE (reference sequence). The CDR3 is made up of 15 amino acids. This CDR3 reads CASSLDRGSYNEQFF. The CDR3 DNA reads TGTGCCAGCAGCTTGGACAGGGGCTCCTACAATGAGCAGTTCTTC.